One and the same sample provided the 5 T cell receptor beta chains below, sequenced in a study of T-cell reconstitution after alpha-beta-depleted transplantation in children. Unique molecular identifiers were built into the TCRbeta library. TCRdb passed the PCR reads through MiXCR, listing each CDR3 protein once. The data contain 200,000 to 250,000 distinct CDR3 sequences, around 9.6% of them singletons. Here the sequenced sample was PBMCs from the stem cell graft donor, taken from the stem cell graft. The receptors derive from a human donor who donated a stem cell graft to a child with acute lymphoblastic leukemia.

This clonotype was picked up a small number of times. This chain uses TRBV6-5 with TRBJ1-1, with TRBD1 identical over 7 bases. Germline assignment: CDR1 MNHEY and CDR2 SVGAGI. J was trimmed by 4 bases and V by 2 bases; bases with no gene match: 4. This CDR3 spans 14 amino acids. The CDR3 spells CASSYQQGSTEAFF. CDR3 in DNA: TGTGCCAGCAGTTACCAACAGGGGAGCACTGAAGCTTTCTTT.

In its sample, this clonotype was seen a few times. In DNA form, the CDR3 reads TGTGCCAGCAGCTTAAGAGGGAATACTGACAATGAGCAGTTCTTC. Amino acid sequence: CASSLRGNTDNEQFF. V is TRBV11-2 and J is TRBJ2-1; perhaps TRBD2 as D (5 bases). This CDR3 is 15 amino acids long. Germline assignment: CDR1 SGHAT and CDR2 FQNNGV. V was shortened by 2 bases and J by 5 bases, with 13 bases between the two germline ends. Full variable domain (remainder filled in from reference TRBV11-2 and TRBJ2-1): EAGVAQSPRYKIIEKRQSVAFWCNPISGHATLYWYQQILGQGPKLLIQFQNNGVVDDSQLPKDRFSAERLKGVDSTLKIQPAKLEDSAVYLCASSLRGNTDNEQFFGPGTRLTVL.

This clonotype was observed a handful of times. The chain is built from TRBV5-1 and TRBJ1-4, with 9 nucleotides matching TRBD1. The CDR3 is 15 residues long. The germline V gene has CDR1 SGHRS and CDR2 YFSETQ. Trimming removed 3 bases from V and 7 bases from J; junction bases left unmatched: 7. The CDR3 loop reads CASSSQGAVSEKLFF. The CDR3, as DNA: TGCGCCAGCAGCTCACAGGGGGCCGTAAGTGAAAAACTGTTTTTT.

In its sample, this clonotype was seen a few times. This chain uses TRBV5-4 with TRBJ1-4; D is perhaps TRBD1 (5 bases). The CDR3 totals 14 residues. Between the trimmed V and J ends, which lost 4 bases and 6 bases, there was a span of 13 bases. CDR1 is SGHNT, CDR2 YYREEE, per germline (reference sequence). The CDR3 nucleotides read TGTGCCAGCAGCCTCCTCGGGACGGATGAAAAACTGTTTTTT. This codes for CASSLLGTDEKLFF.

Many counts were recorded for this clonotype. The rearrangement uses TRBV4-1 and TRBJ2-1; D could derive from TRBD1 or TRBD2 (5 bases each). The CDR3 has 15 residues. V was clipped by 4 bases and J by 6 bases, with 16 bases between them. The V gene's germline CDR1 is MGHRA and CDR2 YSYEKL. Here the CDR3 DNA reads TGCGCCAGCAGCCGGGGGTCTAGCTCCCTCAATGAGCAGTTCTTC. It is translated as CASSRGSSSLNEQFF.